What follows is one T cell receptor (beta chain) and its context. The data were taken from a study of blood T cell repertoires in COVID-19. Data came from immunoSEQ multiplex PCR; TCRdb stores just in-frame clones and leaves some out. Of 300,000 to 350,000 clones detected, 90% appear once; the ten largest clones hold 3.5% to 4.5%. Participant-given clinical history determined each cohort assignment. The CDR3 sequence is 16 residues long. V lost 4 bases and J lost 6, with 21 bases in between. The germline V gene has CDR1 MNHEY and CDR2 SVGAGI. The origin of this receptor is a woman aged 18 to 35 with acute COVID-19. V is TRBV6-5 and J is TRBJ1-1; the D gene is possibly TRBD1 (5 bases). The material sequenced was PBMCs or T cells enriched from blood (not recorded which). CDR3 loop: CASSFDPTGVRAEAFF. CDR3 nucleotide sequence: TGTGCCAGCAGTTTCGACCCGACGGGGGTTCGGGCTGAAGCTTTCTTT.